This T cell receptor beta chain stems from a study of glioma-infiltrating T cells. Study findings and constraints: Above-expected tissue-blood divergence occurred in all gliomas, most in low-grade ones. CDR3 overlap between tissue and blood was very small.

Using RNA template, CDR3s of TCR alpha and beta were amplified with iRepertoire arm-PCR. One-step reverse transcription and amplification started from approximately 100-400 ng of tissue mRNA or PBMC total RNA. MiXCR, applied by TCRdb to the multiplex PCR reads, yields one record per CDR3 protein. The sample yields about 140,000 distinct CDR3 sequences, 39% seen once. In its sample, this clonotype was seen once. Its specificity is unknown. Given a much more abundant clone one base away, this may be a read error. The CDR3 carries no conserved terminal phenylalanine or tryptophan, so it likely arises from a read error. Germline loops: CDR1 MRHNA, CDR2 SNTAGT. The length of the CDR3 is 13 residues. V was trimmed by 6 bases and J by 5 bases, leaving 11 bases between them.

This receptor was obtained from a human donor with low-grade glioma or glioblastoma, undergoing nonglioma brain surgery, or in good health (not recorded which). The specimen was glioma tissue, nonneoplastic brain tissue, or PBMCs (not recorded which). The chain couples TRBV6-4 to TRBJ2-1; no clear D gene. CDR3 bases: TGTGCCAGCAGCACCGACGCGAACAATGAGCAGTTCTTA. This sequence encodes CASSTDANNEQFL.